This is a list of T cell receptor beta chains from one sample in a study of technical replicates of blood from a handful of donors. TCRdb's table, derived via immunoSEQ multiplex PCR, lists solely in-frame clones and lacks some. The sample shows approximately 85,000 clones, about 90% of them seen only once. Material: T cells isolated from PBMCs. Source of these receptors: a human donor in good health. The CDR3 runs from the conserved cysteine through the conserved F or W. D genes are given only for firm matches. The size entry is marked missing in some rows and otherwise reads once, few, many or a size class.

V	size	J	D	DNA	CDR3
TRBV27	few	TRBJ2-1	-	TGTGCCAGCAGTTTATCTCCAGGATACAATGAGCAGTTCTTC	CASSLSPGYNEQFF
TRBV29-1	-	TRBJ2-1	TRBD2	TGCAGCGTCTTGGGACTAGCGGGAGGGTTGAGCTCCTACAATGAGCAGTTCTTC	CSVLGLAGGLSSYNEQFF
TRBV28	-	TRBJ2-1	TRBD1	TGTGCCAGCAGTTTATCTGGGACAGGTAGTCAATCGCAGTTCTTC	CASSLSGTGSQSQFF
TRBV7-9	once	TRBJ1-1	TRBD1	TGTGCCAGCAGCTCCATAAGGGACAGTGAAGCTTTCTTT	CASSSIRDSEAFF
TRBV4-2	-	TRBJ2-3	-	TGTGCCAGCAGCCAAGTTCGGCTAGCGATAAGCACAGATACGCAGTATTTT	CASSQVRLAISTDTQYF
TRBV2	-	TRBJ1-5	TRBD1	TGTGCCAGCGGCACGGGACAGCATAGCAATCAGCCCCAGCATTTT	CASGTGQHSNQPQHF
TRBV6-1	-	TRBJ1-4	TRBD1	TGTGCCAGCAGTGAAATACAGGGGGCGGAGGGCCTAAATGAAAAACTGTTTTTT	CASSEIQGAEGLNEKLFF
TRBV9	-	TRBJ2-3	TRBD2	TGTGCCAGCAGCCTTCGACTAGCGGGGGGAAAAGATACGCAGTATTTT	CASSLRLAGGKDTQYF
TRBV6-5	-	TRBJ2-7	TRBD2	TGTGCCAGCGCATACGGACTAGCGAGCGACGAGCAGTACTTC	CASAYGLASDEQYF
TRBV18	-	TRBJ1-1	TRBD1	TGTGCCAGCTCACCGGGACAGGGAAACACTGAAGCTTTCTTT	CASSPGQGNTEAFF
TRBV4-1	-	TRBJ1-5	TRBD1	TGCGCCAGCAGTCCTCGACAGGGTGAAGATCAGCCCCAGCATTTT	CASSPRQGEDQPQHF
TRBV10-2	-	TRBJ2-7	TRBD1	TGCGCCAGCGCAACAGGGGGCGGCGAGCAGTACTTC	CASATGGGEQYF
TRBV7-9	-	TRBJ2-1	TRBD2	TGTGCCAGCAGGAGAGCGGGAGGGCCGGTGGATGAGCAGTTCTTC	CASRRAGGPVDEQFF
TRBV11-2	-	TRBJ2-7	TRBD1	TGTGCCAGCAGCGACCGGGACAGGGCGTTCTACGAGCAGTACTTC	CASSDRDRAFYEQYF
TRBV2	once	TRBJ2-5	TRBD2	TGTGCCAGCTCAGGACTAGCAACCGACCAAGAGACCCAGTACTTC	CASSGLATDQETQYF
TRBV18	-	TRBJ2-6	-	TGTGCCAGCTCACTCAGCGAGGGCGGTGGGGCCAACGTCCTGACTTTC	CASSLSEGGGANVLTF
TRBV27	-	TRBJ2-1	-	TGTGCCAGCAGCCGTTTCGGGGACAATGAGCAGTTCTTC	CASSRFGDNEQFF
TRBV9	-	TRBJ2-7	-	TGTGCCAGCAGCGTAGGGTCGGGGGACGAGCAGTACTTC	CASSVGSGDEQYF
TRBV10-2	-	TRBJ1-5	-	TGCGCCAGCAGCTTTATGTTTCAGCCCCAGCATTTT	CASSFMFQPQHF
TRBV27	-	TRBJ2-3	-	TGTGCCAGCAGTTTAGCGGGCACAGATACGCAGTATTTT	CASSLAGTDTQYF
TRBV25-1	-	TRBJ2-2	TRBD2	TGTGCCAGCAGTCGCCTAGCGGGGCGGACCGGGGAGCTGTTTTTT	CASSRLAGRTGELFF
TRBV28	few	TRBJ2-1	TRBD1	TGTGCCAGCAGTACGCTAACCGGGACAGGGGAATACAATGAGCAGTTCTTC	CASSTLTGTGEYNEQFF
TRBV5-8	-	TRBJ2-3	TRBD1	TGTGCCAGCGTACAGGGGGCAGGAGATACGCAGTATTTT	CASVQGAGDTQYF
TRBV11-2	-	TRBJ2-1	-	TGTGCCAGCAGCTTAGATGGGCTGCTCTACAATGAGCAGTTCTTC	CASSLDGLLYNEQFF
TRBV5-1	-	TRBJ2-5	TRBD2	TGCGCCAGCAGCCGACTTCAGGGTAGCGGGAGCGAGACCCAGTACTTC	CASSRLQGSGSETQYF
TRBV11-3	-	TRBJ1-1	TRBD1	TGTGCCAGCAGCTTAGATAGGACAGGTGAAGCTTTCTTT	CASSLDRTGEAFF
TRBV6-5	-	TRBJ1-5	-	TGTGCCAGCAGGCTATTGGGGGGAGTTGGGCAGCCCCAGCATTTT	CASRLLGGVGQPQHF
TRBV5-1	once	TRBJ2-1	TRBD2	TGCGCCAGCAGCCTGGGGAGGGCGGGGCGGGACAATGAGCAGTTCTTC	CASSLGRAGRDNEQFF
TRBV9	-	TRBJ1-2	-	TGTGCCAGCAGCGAACAGTCAGTACGTGGCTACACCTTC	CASSEQSVRGYTF
TRBV2	-	TRBJ2-7	TRBD1	TGTGCCAGCAGACTCGGGACAGCAGACTACGAGCAGTACTTC	CASRLGTADYEQYF
TRBV6-4	once	TRBJ2-2	TRBD1	TGTGCCAGCAGTGCTTTAGGGGACAGGGTAAACACCGGGGAGCTGTTTTTT	CASSALGDRVNTGELFF
TRBV19	-	TRBJ1-1	-	TGTGCCAGTAGTATAGGGCATTACACTGAAGCTTTCTTT	CASSIGHYTEAFF
TRBV6-1	-	TRBJ2-3	-	TGTGCCAGCAGTGGGAGGGTCTACACAGATACGCAGTATTTT	CASSGRVYTDTQYF
TRBV7-9	-	TRBJ1-2	-	TGTGCCAGCAGCTTAAAAAGGGGTCCGCGGACGAACTTCTATGGCTACACCTTC	CASSLKRGPRTNFYGYTF
TRBV30	-	TRBJ1-2	TRBD1	TGTGCCTGGAGTGCAACAACCCCCGGACAGGGGAATGGCTACACCTTC	CAWSATTPGQGNGYTF
TRBV18	few	TRBJ1-1	-	TGTGCCAGCTCACCTCATGTCGACGGGGACACTGAAGCTTTCTTT	CASSPHVDGDTEAFF
TRBV2	-	TRBJ1-2	-	TGTGCCAGCAGCCATGGGCCGTCGGGGGATGGCTACACCTTC	CASSHGPSGDGYTF
TRBV6-1	-	TRBJ2-3	-	TGTGCCAGCAGTGACCCGGAGCGGGTGAGCACAGATACGCAGTATTTT	CASSDPERVSTDTQYF
TRBV27	-	TRBJ2-6	-	TGTGCCAGCCTCCCGGGGACTTCTCCCTCTGGGGCCAACGTCCTGACTTTC	CASLPGTSPSGANVLTF
TRBV2	-	TRBJ1-2	-	TGTGCCAGCGCTACCGCCCCTTATGGCTACACCTTC	CASATAPYGYTF
TRBV13	-	TRBJ2-1	-	TGTGCCAGCAGCTTAGGTAGCGGATCCTACAATGAGCAGTTCTTC	CASSLGSGSYNEQFF
TRBV6-6	-	TRBJ2-1	-	TGTGCCAGCAGTCCCCTAGGGAGAAAATACAATGAGCAGTTCTTC	CASSPLGRKYNEQFF
TRBV4-1	-	TRBJ1-5	-	TGCGCCAGCACCCCCCGGGGGGACAACCACAATCAGCCCCAGCATTTT	CASTPRGDNHNQPQHF
TRBV19	-	TRBJ2-7	-	TGTGCCAGTAGTCCTGAGAGATTTGTCGAGCAGTACTTC	CASSPERFVEQYF
TRBV5-4	-	TRBJ2-5	TRBD1	TGTGCCAGCAGACACGGGGACAGGGAAGAGACCCAGTACTTC	CASRHGDREETQYF
TRBV27	-	TRBJ2-1	TRBD2	TGTGCCAGCAGTTTATCAACTAGCGGGAGGGCCCCCTACAATGAGCAGTTCTTC	CASSLSTSGRAPYNEQFF
TRBV6-1	-	TRBJ2-5	TRBD1	TGTGCCAGCAGTGATTTCAGGGGGCAGCCTTCAGAGACCCAGTACTTC	CASSDFRGQPSETQYF
TRBV19	-	TRBJ1-1	-	TGTGCCAGTAGAGATGGTGCAGGGGTGAACACTGAAGCTTTCTTT	CASRDGAGVNTEAFF
TRBV19	once	TRBJ2-5	-	TGTGCCAGTAGTACCCGGGACTTCGGGGGGACCCAGTACTTC	CASSTRDFGGTQYF
TRBV7-2	-	TRBJ1-1	-	TGTGCCAGCAGTTCCGGAGGCGGCACTGAAGCTTTCTTT	CASSSGGGTEAFF
TRBV5-1	once	TRBJ2-5	-	TGCGCCAGCAGCTTGGTGGCGGCCGCAGAGACCCAGTACTTC	CASSLVAAAETQYF
TRBV29-1	-	TRBJ2-7	TRBD2	TGCAGCGTTGGTTTTGAGCGGGATACCTACGAGCAGTACTTC	CSVGFERDTYEQYF
TRBV10-1	-	TRBJ2-1	TRBD2	TGCGCCAGCAGTGCTCAACTAGCGGCCTACAATGAGCAGTTCTTC	CASSAQLAAYNEQFF
TRBV2	-	TRBJ2-3	-	TGTGCCAGCCCCAAGTGGAGGGATACGCAGTATTTT	CASPKWRDTQYF
TRBV12-5	once	TRBJ2-2	-	TGTGCTAGTGGTTCAATGGACAGATGGACCGGGGAGCTGTTTTTT	CASGSMDRWTGELFF